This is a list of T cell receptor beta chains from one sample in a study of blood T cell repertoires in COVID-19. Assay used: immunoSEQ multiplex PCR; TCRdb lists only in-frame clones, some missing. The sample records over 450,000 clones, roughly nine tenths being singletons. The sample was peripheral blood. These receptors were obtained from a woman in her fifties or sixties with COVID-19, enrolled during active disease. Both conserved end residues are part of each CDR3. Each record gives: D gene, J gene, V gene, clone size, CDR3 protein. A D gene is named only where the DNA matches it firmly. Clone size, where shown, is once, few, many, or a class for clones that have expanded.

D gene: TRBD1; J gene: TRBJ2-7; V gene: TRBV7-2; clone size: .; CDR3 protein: CASSLVGTGISYEQYF
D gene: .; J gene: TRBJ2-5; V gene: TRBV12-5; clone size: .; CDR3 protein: CASGLVPLSPRETQYF
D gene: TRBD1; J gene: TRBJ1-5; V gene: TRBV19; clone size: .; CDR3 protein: CASRGQASNQPQHF
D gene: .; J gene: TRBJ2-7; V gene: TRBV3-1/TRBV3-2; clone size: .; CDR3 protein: CASSHGQGEQYF
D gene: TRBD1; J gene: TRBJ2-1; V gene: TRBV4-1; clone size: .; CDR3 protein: CASSHLPFRGRSYNEQFF
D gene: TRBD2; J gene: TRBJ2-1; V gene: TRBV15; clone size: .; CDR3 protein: CATSLLAGGRDEQFF
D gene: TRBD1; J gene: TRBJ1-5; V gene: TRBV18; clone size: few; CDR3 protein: CASSPTRGLDQPQHF
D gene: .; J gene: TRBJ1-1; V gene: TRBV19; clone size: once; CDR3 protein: CASSMEPLWYTEAFF
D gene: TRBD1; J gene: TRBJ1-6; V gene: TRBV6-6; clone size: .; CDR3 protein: CASSLNAGTGGGSPLHF
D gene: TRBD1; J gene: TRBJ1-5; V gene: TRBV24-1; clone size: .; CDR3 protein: CATSDNGQGWNQPQHF
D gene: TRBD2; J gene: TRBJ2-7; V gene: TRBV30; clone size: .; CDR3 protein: CAWSAGGTSGIKGYEQYF
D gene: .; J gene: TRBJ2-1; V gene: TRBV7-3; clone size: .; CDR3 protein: CASSLTGGYNEQFF
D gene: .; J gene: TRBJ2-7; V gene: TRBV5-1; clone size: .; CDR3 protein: CASSLEGGPPYEQYF
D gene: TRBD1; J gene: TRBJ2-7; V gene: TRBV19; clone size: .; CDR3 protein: CASTGTGMFEQYF
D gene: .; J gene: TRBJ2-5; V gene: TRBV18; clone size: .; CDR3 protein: CASSPGLTETQYF
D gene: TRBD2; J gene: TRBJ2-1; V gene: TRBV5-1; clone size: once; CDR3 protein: CASSPRAQLAGANNEQFF
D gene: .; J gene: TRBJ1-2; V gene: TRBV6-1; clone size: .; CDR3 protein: CASSEASGWIYGYTF
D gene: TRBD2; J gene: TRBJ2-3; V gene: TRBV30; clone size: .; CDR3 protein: CAWSVLGGSTDTQYF
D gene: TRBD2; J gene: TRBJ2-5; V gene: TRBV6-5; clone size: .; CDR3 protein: CASSLGLAGGQETQYF
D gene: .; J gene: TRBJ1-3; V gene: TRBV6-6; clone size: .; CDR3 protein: CASSYPAGADGNTIYF
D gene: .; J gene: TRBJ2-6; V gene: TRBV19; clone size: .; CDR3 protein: CATQGSGANVLTF
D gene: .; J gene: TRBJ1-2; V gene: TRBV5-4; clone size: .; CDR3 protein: CASSLESNYGYTF
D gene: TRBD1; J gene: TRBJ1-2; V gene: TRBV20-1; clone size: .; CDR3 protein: CSASNRDRGHGYTF
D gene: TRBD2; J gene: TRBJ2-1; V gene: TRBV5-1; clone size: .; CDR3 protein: CASSLRASGAYNEQFF
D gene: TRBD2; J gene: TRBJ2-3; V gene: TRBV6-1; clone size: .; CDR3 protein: CASSGWTSESTDTQYF
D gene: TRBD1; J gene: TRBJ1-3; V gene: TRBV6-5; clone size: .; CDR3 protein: CASSYSGQGGNTIYF
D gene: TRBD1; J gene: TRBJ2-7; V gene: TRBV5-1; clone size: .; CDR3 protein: CASSLVSETGRNEQYF
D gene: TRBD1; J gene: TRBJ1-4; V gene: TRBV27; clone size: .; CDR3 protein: CASSLYRGGEKLFF
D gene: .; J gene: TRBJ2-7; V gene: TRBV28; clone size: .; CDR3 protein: CASSLTPPGHKPYEQYF
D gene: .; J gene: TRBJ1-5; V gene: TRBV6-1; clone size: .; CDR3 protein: CASSEGPVEPQHF
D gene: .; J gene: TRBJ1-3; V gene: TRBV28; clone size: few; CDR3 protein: CASSPPRGGSGNTIYF
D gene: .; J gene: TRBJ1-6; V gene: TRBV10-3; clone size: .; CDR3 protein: CAIRPMEGPLHF
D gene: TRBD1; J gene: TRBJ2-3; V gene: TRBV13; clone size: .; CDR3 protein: CASSTRDRSSTDTQYF
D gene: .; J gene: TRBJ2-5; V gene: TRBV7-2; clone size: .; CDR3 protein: CASSLDTGRRETQYF
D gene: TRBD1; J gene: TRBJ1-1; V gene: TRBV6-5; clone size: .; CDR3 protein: CASRTDRDEAFF
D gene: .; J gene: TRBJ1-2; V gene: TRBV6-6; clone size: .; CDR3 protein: CASSLQRTDNYGYTF
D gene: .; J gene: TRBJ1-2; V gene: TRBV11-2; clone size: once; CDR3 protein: CASSPETKPTGYGYTF
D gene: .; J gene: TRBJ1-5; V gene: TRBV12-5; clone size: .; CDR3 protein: CASGSGFDNQPQHF
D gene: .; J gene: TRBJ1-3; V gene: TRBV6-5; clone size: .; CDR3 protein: CASSYQGSGNTIYF
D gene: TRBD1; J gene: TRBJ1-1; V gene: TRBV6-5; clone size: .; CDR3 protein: CASSKFSDRGNEAFF
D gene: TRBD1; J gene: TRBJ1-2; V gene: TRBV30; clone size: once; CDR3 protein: CALKDRAGNYGYTF
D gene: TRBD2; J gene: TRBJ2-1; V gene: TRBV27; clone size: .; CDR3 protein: CASSSPTSGGASDEQFF
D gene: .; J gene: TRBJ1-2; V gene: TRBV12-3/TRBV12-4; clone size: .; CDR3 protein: CASSLGRDYGYTF
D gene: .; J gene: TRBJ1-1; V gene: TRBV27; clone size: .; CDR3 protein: CASSLGQLTEAFF
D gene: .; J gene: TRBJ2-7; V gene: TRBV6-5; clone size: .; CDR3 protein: CASRDAQGSHEQYF
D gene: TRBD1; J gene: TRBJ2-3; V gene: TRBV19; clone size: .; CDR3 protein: CASSTRPGTGTPADTQYF
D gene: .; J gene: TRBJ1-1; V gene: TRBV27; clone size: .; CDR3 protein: CASSDIRSSEAFF
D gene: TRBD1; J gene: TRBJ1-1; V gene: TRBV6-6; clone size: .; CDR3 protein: CASSLREGTGALPLTTEAFF
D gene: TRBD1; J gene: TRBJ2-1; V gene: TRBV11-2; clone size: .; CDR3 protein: CASSLDHRTGGNEQFF
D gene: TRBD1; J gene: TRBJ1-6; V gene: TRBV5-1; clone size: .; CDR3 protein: CASSSGQGMGSPLHF
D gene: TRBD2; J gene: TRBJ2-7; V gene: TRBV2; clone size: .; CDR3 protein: CASFLGGGRYEQYF
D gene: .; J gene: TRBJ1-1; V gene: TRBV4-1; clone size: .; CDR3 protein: CASSQERAGVNTEAFF
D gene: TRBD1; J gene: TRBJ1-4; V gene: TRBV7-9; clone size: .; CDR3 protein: CASRGQGTPDRYEKLFF